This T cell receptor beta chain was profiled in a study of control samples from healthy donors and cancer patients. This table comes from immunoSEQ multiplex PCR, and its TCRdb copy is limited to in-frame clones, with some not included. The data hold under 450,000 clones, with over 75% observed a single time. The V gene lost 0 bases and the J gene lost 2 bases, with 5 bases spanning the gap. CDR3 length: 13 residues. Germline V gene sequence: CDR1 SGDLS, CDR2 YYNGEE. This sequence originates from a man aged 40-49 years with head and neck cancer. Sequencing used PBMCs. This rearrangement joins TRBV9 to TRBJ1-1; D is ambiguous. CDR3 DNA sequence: TGTGCCAGCAGCGTAGCGTCCAACACTGAAGCTTTCTTT. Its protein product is CASSVASNTEAFF. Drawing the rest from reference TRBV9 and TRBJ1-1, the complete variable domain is DSGVTQTPKHLITATGQRVTLRCSPRSGDLSVYWYQQSLDQGLQFLIQYYNGEERAKGNILERFSAQQFPDLHSELNLSSLELGDSALYFCASSVASNTEAFFGQGTRLTVV.